A selection of T cell receptor beta chains follows, all from one sample in a study of control samples from healthy donors and cancer patients. Sequencing used immunoSEQ multiplex PCR; TCRdb keeps in-frame clones, though not all of them. The repertoire holds 200,000 or so clones, with around 93% as singletons. The source material was blood. The receptor set was obtained from a man aged 25-45 years in good health. Each CDR3 is given with its conserved first and last residue. D genes are given only for firm matches. Some rows mark clone size as missing; the rest say once, few, many or name a class of expanded clone.

clone size	V gene	J gene	D gene	CDR3 protein	CDR3 DNA
NA	TRBV18	TRBJ1-1	NA	CASSPRQRWGMVNTEAFF	TGTGCCAGCTCACCACGACAGCGGTGGGGGATGGTGAACACTGAAGCTTTCTTT
NA	TRBV2	TRBJ1-1	NA	CASSDVGRAFF	TGTGCCAGCAGTGATGTGGGTCGAGCTTTCTTT
NA	TRBV19	TRBJ1-4	NA	CASSNYPGTRTNEKLFF	TGTGCCAGTAGTAACTATCCCGGAACCAGAACTAATGAAAAACTGTTTTTT
NA	TRBV6-1	TRBJ1-2	NA	CASSDLQGREYGYTF	TGTGCCAGCAGTGATCTCCAGGGCCGCGAGTATGGCTACACCTTC
NA	TRBV11-2	TRBJ2-7	TRBD2	CASSAPWDYKPLAYEQYF	TGTGCCAGCAGCGCACCGTGGGACTACAAACCTTTAGCCTACGAGCAGTACTTC
NA	TRBV25-1	TRBJ2-6	TRBD1	CASSEGGQGGSGANVLTF	TGTGCCAGCAGTGAGGGTGGACAGGGGGGTTCTGGGGCCAACGTCCTGACTTTC
NA	TRBV19	TRBJ1-5	NA	CASSIIRDKGVNQPQHF	TGTGCCAGTAGTATAATCAGGGATAAAGGGGTCAATCAGCCCCAGCATTTT
NA	TRBV5-1	TRBJ1-6	NA	CASSLEGTDYSPLHF	TGCGCCAGCAGCTTGGAAGGGACCGATTACTCACCCCTCCACTTT
once	TRBV7-9	TRBJ1-4	NA	CASSFGTSDEKLFF	TGTGCCAGCAGCTTTGGCACGTCAGATGAAAAACTGTTTTTT
NA	TRBV7-9	TRBJ2-7	TRBD1	CASSFPGTGSYEQYF	TGTGCCAGCAGCTTTCCCGGGACAGGATCCTACGAGCAGTACTTC
NA	TRBV4-1	TRBJ1-6	NA	CASSQAEKGSPLHF	TGCGCCAGCAGCCAAGCTGAGAAGGGATCACCCCTCCACTTT
NA	TRBV7-9	TRBJ1-1	TRBD1	CASSSDRANTEAFF	TGTGCCAGCAGCTCGGACAGGGCGAACACTGAAGCTTTCTTT
NA	TRBV6-5	TRBJ2-2	NA	CASSLQGYGELFF	TGTGCCAGCAGTCTCCAGGGGTACGGGGAGCTGTTTTTT
NA	TRBV5-1	TRBJ2-3	NA	CASSVRTLEADTQYF	TGCGCCAGCAGCGTAAGGACCCTGGAGGCAGATACGCAGTATTTT
NA	TRBV18	TRBJ2-1	TRBD2	CASSPPKPTGGGGGNNEQFF	TGTGCCAGCTCACCACCGAAGCCCACCGGGGGGGGCGGCGGGAACAATGAGCAGTTCTTC
NA	TRBV27	TRBJ2-1	NA	CASSFYPSPSEQFF	TGTGCCAGCAGTTTCTATCCGAGTCCAAGCGAGCAGTTCTTC
few	TRBV6-5	TRBJ1-2	TRBD1	CASSPRDSNYGYTF	TGTGCCAGCAGCCCCCGGGACAGTAACTATGGCTACACCTTC
NA	TRBV6-6	TRBJ1-6	TRBD1	CASRPDRVSNSPLHF	TGTGCCAGCAGACCCGACAGGGTTTCCAATTCACCCCTCCACTTT
NA	TRBV6-5	TRBJ1-4	NA	CASKLNEKLFF	TGTGCCAGCAAGTTAAACGAAAAACTGTTTTTT
NA	TRBV5-1	TRBJ2-3	TRBD2	CASSWGGSDTQYF	TGCGCCAGCAGCTGGGGGGGATCAGATACGCAGTATTTT
NA	TRBV7-9	TRBJ1-6	TRBD1	CASSGQAVPYNSPLHF	TGTGCCAGCAGTGGACAGGCGGTACCATATAATTCACCCCTCCACTTT
NA	TRBV2	TRBJ1-1	TRBD1	CASRRTGGDTEAFF	TGTGCCAGCAGACGGACAGGAGGGGACACTGAAGCTTTCTTT
many	TRBV7-3	TRBJ2-2	NA	CASSLVRVRTGELFF	TGTGCCAGCAGCTTAGTGAGGGTTCGCACCGGGGAGCTGTTTTTT
NA	TRBV18	TRBJ2-7	TRBD1	CASSPPGQGAYEQYF	TGTGCCAGCTCACCCCCGGGACAGGGAGCCTACGAGCAGTACTTC
NA	TRBV3-1/TRBV3-2	TRBJ2-3	TRBD1	CASSQGQGAGDTQYF	TGTGCCAGCAGCCAGGGACAGGGGGCGGGAGATACGCAGTATTTT
NA	TRBV2	TRBJ1-5	TRBD1	CASRTDRGYSNQPQHF	TGTGCCAGCAGGACGGACAGGGGTTATAGCAATCAGCCCCAGCATTTT